This T cell receptor beta chain was obtained from a study of graft-versus-host responses after intestinal transplantation. Study details: Multivisceral, liver-intestinal, or isolated intestinal grafts were transplanted into recipients. Anti-thymocyte globulin induction, then tacrolimus and steroids for around 3 years, went to all recipients.

TCRdb's table, derived via immunoSEQ multiplex PCR, lists solely in-frame clones and lacks some. The table has some 100,000 clones, about nine tenths seen once; the top ten hold about 0.07%. General study points: Early after transplant, HvG clones declined as circulating GvH clones peaked. GvH clones were identified in recipient marrow, with some first appearing in ileum or blood.

Germline assignment: CDR1 SEHNR and CDR2 FQNEAQ (reference sequence). Trimming removed 0 bases from V and 4 bases from J, with 9 bases in between. This CDR3 is 14 amino acids long. This clone was seen once. Its specificity is not known. The TCR sequence derives from a human donor who was the organ donor for an intestinal transplant. Sequences were derived from unstimulated CD8+ T cells sorted from spleen or lymph node cells, sampled before transplant. The chain combines TRBV7-9 with TRBJ1-2; tentative D call: TRBD1 (5 bases). The CDR3: CASSLAGGGYGYTF. In DNA form, the CDR3 reads TGTGCCAGCAGCTTAGCCGGCGGGGGCTATGGCTACACCTTC.